Listed here is a single TCR beta chain. Its target antigen remains unknown. Per-base quality was not reported, and no clone a single base away is much larger than it. CDR1 and CDR2 were assigned from the germline V gene as SGHDT and YYEEEE. V is pared back by 6 bases and J by 1 base, with 8 bases lying between the germline termini. Taken from cysteine to phenylalanine, the CDR3 has 13 residues. Just the 39-base CDR3 DNA is kept, in frame starting at base 1. The immunoSEQ Assay, a bias-controlled multiplex PCR, was used to amplify TCRbeta CDR3 regions from genomic DNA. Under the source paper's analysis protocol: Nucleated cell counts per sample were estimated from amplification of reference gene primers within the assay. To quantify the absolute abundance of each unique TCRbeta CDR3 rearrangement, sequence reads were collapsed and filtered. Productive Simpson clonality was computed per sample as the square root of Simpson's diversity index over productive rearrangements. TCRdb took over this immuneACCESS table, retaining in-frame rearrangements with V and J assigned. Such tables are incomplete; in checked studies, under half of the missing clones stem from an unresolved V gene, and the remainder is unexplained. From that table come the V and J calls and clone size; the DNA was used to work out D and trimming. This sample is represented by roughly 100,000 clones; around 74% of them were singletons. The ten largest clones capture 18% of the sample.

This entry comes from a study of blood T cell repertoires in COVID-19 (TCRdb year 2020). Some background on the complete study: The collaborator samples originated in the United States, Italy and Spain and spanned the acute and convalescent phases of COVID-19. A freely available public database, intended as a resource for researchers studying the immune response to SARS-CoV-2, is where the repertoires were released. Deeply sampled blood TCRbeta repertoires from subjects exposed to, actively infected with, or recovered from COVID-19 were included in the dataset. Where HLA class I and class II types were available, the types were taken from metadata supplied by the sample provider, not from assay-based typing. The prospective study material was composed of cDNA or gDNA derived from T cells, B-cell-depleted T cells, or PBMCs. Samples came from the ongoing ImmuneRACE study (first 160 participants) plus 1,254 subjects from 6 global collaborators. Nearly every sample came with metadata listing a de-identified subject ID, COVID-19 status, age in years and sex. Overall study results and their limits: The quantity of clinical and demographic metadata differed by source and by participant and was supplied without curation.

The collaborating institutions used their own protocols to collect whole blood in K2EDTA tubes. For TCRbeta analysis, collaborators shipped samples in one of three forms: frozen whole blood, isolated PBMCs, or DNA extracted from either of those sample types. This receptor was obtained from an elderly woman with active or convalescent COVID-19. The chain is made from TRBV5-6 and TRBJ1-3; a confident D gene designation cannot be given. The sequencing input was peripheral blood. The sequence in DNA is TGTGCCAGCATAGGGAGATCTGGAAACACCATATATTTT. Its protein is CASIGRSGNTIYF.